The sequence of this TCR beta chain was determined in a study of T cell responses to AZD1222 COVID-19 vaccine. TCRdb's copy holds only in-frame clones and misses some; the assay was immunoSEQ multiplex PCR. The profile shows some 90,000 clones, under 95% of them singletons. Between the trimmed V and J ends, which lost 1 base and 9 bases, there was a span of 4 bases. The CDR3 runs 12 residues. This chain links TRBV12-3 or TRBV12-4 with TRBJ1-6; the D is unclear. The sequence was obtained from an adult in good health. The sample here was peripheral blood, taken on day 0 of MenACWY control vaccination. The CDR3 is CASSLGGSPLHF. CDR3 nucleotide sequence: TGTGCCAGCAGTTTAGGGGGTTCACCCCTCCACTTT.